This T cell receptor (beta chain) was retrieved from a study of CD8+ T cells in alopecia areata. For the study at large: Tofacitinib treatment spanned 6 to 18 months, with 6 months off drug afterward. Study observations and caveats: Tofacitinib yielded significantly lower scalp clonality and fewer expanded CD8+ clones among the top 100. With tofacitinib ongoing, many expanded lesional clones persisted in both scalp and blood.

RNA, once extracted, was reverse transcribed into cDNA for use as the sequencing template. Clones were sequenced by immunoSEQ multiplex PCR, and TCRdb holds only the in-frame ones, with some missing. The sample shows approximately 180,000 clones, under 80% of them seen only once. To note about this clone: Its antigen remains unidentified.

The treatment here: oral pan-JAK inhibitor, 5-10 mg twice daily. Researchers gathered lesional scalp punch biopsies and peripheral blood from patients with alopecia areata. This specimen was CD4+ T cells sorted from blood, taken between weeks 49 and 50, from a patient treated with tofacitinib. This receptor was taken from a human donor with alopecia areata.

The DNA for the CDR3 is TGCAGTGCTAATGAGGGCTACGAGCAGTACTTC. Its protein is CSANEGYEQYF. The chain combines TRBV20-1 with TRBJ2-7, with D maybe TRBD2 (5 bases). CDR1 and CDR2 (germline): DFQATT, SNEGSKA (reference sequence). This CDR3 has 11 residues. V was shortened by 4 bases and J by 3 bases, with 7 bases between the two germline ends.